These 10 T cell receptor beta chains were all obtained from the same sample, sequenced in a study of T cells in Graves' hyperthyroidism and ophthalmopathy. Amplification yielded TCR beta CDR3 regions, with RNA transcripts as the source. With the HTBI primer set, the TCR CDR3 went through a first round of RT-PCR. MiXCR, run by TCRdb on the multiplex PCR reads, gives a single entry per CDR3 protein. The sample holds approximately 640,000 distinct CDR3 sequences; approximately 15% are singletons and the top ten take roughly a sixth. Material for sequencing was blood. The receptors were sampled from a man between 45 and 60 years old with Graves' hyperthyroidism.

The chain combines TRBV7-9 with TRBJ2-1; D unresolved. Trimming removed 5 bases at V and 0 bases at J, with 11 bases between. The CDR3 runs to 15 residues. The germline CDR1 and CDR2 sequences are SEHNR and FQNEAQ (reference sequence). For the CDR3, the DNA is TGTGCCAGCAGCGACGCGGTCAACTCCTACAATGAGCAGTTCTTC. Encoded protein: CASSDAVNSYNEQFF.

This clonotype appeared many times. V gene TRBV27 combines with J gene TRBJ1-4, with 8 bases aligning to TRBD1. The CDR3 spans 13 residues. Germline V gene data show CDR1 as MNHEY and CDR2 as SMNVEV (reference sequence). The V segment lost 6 bases and the J segment 6 bases; nucleotides outside the gene matches: 3. CDR3 protein: CASRTGEDEKLFF. DNA for the CDR3: TGTGCCAGCAGGACAGGGGAAGATGAAAAACTGTTTTTT.

The chain recombines TRBV11-2 with TRBJ1-2, with TRBD1 identical over 7 bases. From germline, CDR1 is SGHAT and CDR2 FQNNGV. J gave up 8 bases and V 1 base, and 10 bases lay outside the gene matches. This CDR3 comprises 15 residues. CDR3 DNA sequence: TGTGCCAGCAGCTTAGGGCGACAGGGTCGGAGAGGCTACACCTTC. Its protein product is CASSLGRQGRRGYTF.

This rearrangement joins TRBV7-3 to TRBJ2-1; no firm D call. Trimming took off 2 bases at V and 0 bases at J, with 5 bases between the two ends. Germline V gene lookup returns CDR1 SGHTA and CDR2 FQGTGA. This CDR3 is built from 14 residues. This chain's CDR3 is CASSLADSYNEQFF. The CDR3 DNA follows: TGTGCCAGCAGCTTAGCGGACTCCTACAATGAGCAGTTCTTC.

This clonotype was found a few times. V usage is TRBV2 and J usage is TRBJ1-1; D is possibly TRBD1 (6 bases). The CDR3 covers 14 residues. Trimming shortened V by 6 bases and J by 3 bases, and 14 bases separated the two germline ends. Per the germline V gene, CDR1 is SNHLY and CDR2 is FYNNEI. The CDR3 reads CASSQTGSDTEAFF. Written as DNA, the CDR3 is TGTGCCAGCAGCCAGACAGGATCGGACACTGAAGCTTTCTTT.

This clonotype was observed a few times. This chain connects TRBV9 to TRBJ2-2; 13 nucleotides align to TRBD2. V was clipped by 4 bases and J by 3 bases; unmatched bases: 6. The CDR3 runs 17 residues. CDR1 is SGDLS and CDR2 is YYNGEE in the germline V gene. CDR3 coding DNA: TGTGCCAGCAGCCTAGGACTAGCGGGAGTGGACACCGGGGAGCTGTTTTTT. Protein: CASSLGLAGVDTGELFF.

This clonotype was counted ten times or more. The chain joins TRBV2 to TRBJ2-1, with D possibly matching TRBD1 (6 bases). The CDR3 spans 13 residues. Germline V gene lookup returns CDR1 SNHLY and CDR2 FYNNEI. V shed 7 bases and J shed 3 bases, with 10 bases lying between them. The CDR3: CASIRTDYNEQFF. The CDR3 bases are TGTGCCAGCATCAGGACAGACTACAATGAGCAGTTCTTC.

This clonotype appeared many times. V usage is TRBV20-1 and J usage is TRBJ2-1; D is possibly TRBD1 or TRBD2 (6 bases each). CDR3 length: 15 amino acids. Germline V lookup: CDR1 DFQATT, CDR2 SNEGSKA (reference sequence). V lost 1 base, J lost 6 bases, and 16 bases lay in between. The CDR3 protein is CSARAQGGGINEQFF. The CDR3 DNA reads TGCAGTGCTAGAGCCCAAGGGGGAGGAATCAATGAGCAGTTCTTC.

The chain has TRBV3-1 and TRBJ2-7; maybe TRBD2 (6 bases). The CDR3 contains 19 residues. Germline-derived CDR1 and CDR2 are LGHDT and YNNKEL (reference sequence). V was trimmed by 4 bases and J by 0 bases, leaving 25 bases between them. CDR3: CASSPDRPSEKGGSYEQYF. CDR3 in DNA: TGTGCCAGCAGCCCAGACCGGCCTAGCGAAAAAGGAGGCTCCTACGAGCAGTACTTC.

This clonotype occurred many times. J is TRBJ2-3 and V is TRBV3-1; 8 bases match TRBD2. J lost 4 bases, V lost 4 bases, and 7 bases had no gene match. CDR3 size: 15 residues. Per the germline V gene, CDR1 is LGHDT and CDR2 is YNNKEL (reference sequence). The CDR3 sequence: CASSRAGVAADTQYF. The DNA of the CDR3 is TGTGCCAGCAGCCGAGCGGGAGTAGCGGCAGATACGCAGTATTTT.